The T cell receptor beta chain under discussion was sequenced for a study of response to subunit inactivated influenza vaccine. Study-wide results and limits: Authors suggested that a seasonal influenza vaccination recruits few new T cells each time.

The table lists this clonotype with many counts. Its specificity is unknown. The trim removed 6 bases at V and 3 bases at J, leaving 3 bases unmatched. Germline loops: CDR1 SQVTM, CDR2 ANQGSEA. This CDR3 region has 13 residues. TCRdb recomputed calls from the RT-PCR reads with MiXCR, one row per CDR3 protein. In the table there are 300,000 to 350,000 distinct CDR3 sequences, 20% to 25% of which are singletons. This chain uses TRBV29-1 with TRBJ1-5; 9 nucleotides line up with TRBD1. The origin of this receptor is a man between 50 and 75 years old who received an inactivated influenza vaccine. The sequencing used PBMCs from blood, collected less than 22 months after vaccination. For the CDR3, the DNA is TGCAGCGTAGGGGACAGGGACAATCAGCCCCAGCATTTT. Amino acids: CSVGDRDNQPQHF.